This TCR beta chain appears in the sequencing data of a study of cytomegalovirus exposure and HLA in healthy donors. Study at large: As released early, the data held 85 million to 95 million unique TCRs from HLA-typed donors. The study, taken as a whole, reports: The later analysis indicated that the majority of CMV-associated TCR beta chains appeared HLA-restricted. Cytomegalovirus association was assigned to over 150 TCR beta chains.

A word on this clone: Its antigen is undetermined.

Amplification used 60 Vbeta primers and 13 Jbeta primers. Assay used: immunoSEQ multiplex PCR; TCRdb lists only in-frame clones, some missing. The repertoire holds more than 100,000 clones, roughly three fifths seen once, with more than 6.5% in the top ten. Germline CDR1 MDHEN, CDR2 SYDVKM. The CDR3 contains 15 residues. Germline trimming cut 6 bases from V and 6 bases from J; bases unmatched to any gene: 10. The rearrangement links TRBV28 to TRBJ2-3, with 9 bases fitting TRBD2. Material for sequencing was PBMCs. The TCR was taken from a woman aged 40 to 55 in good health and CMV-seropositive. The CDR3 here is CASSPPSGIKDTQYF. The CDR3 coding sequence is TGTGCCAGCAGCCCCCCTAGCGGGATAAAGGATACGCAGTATTTT.